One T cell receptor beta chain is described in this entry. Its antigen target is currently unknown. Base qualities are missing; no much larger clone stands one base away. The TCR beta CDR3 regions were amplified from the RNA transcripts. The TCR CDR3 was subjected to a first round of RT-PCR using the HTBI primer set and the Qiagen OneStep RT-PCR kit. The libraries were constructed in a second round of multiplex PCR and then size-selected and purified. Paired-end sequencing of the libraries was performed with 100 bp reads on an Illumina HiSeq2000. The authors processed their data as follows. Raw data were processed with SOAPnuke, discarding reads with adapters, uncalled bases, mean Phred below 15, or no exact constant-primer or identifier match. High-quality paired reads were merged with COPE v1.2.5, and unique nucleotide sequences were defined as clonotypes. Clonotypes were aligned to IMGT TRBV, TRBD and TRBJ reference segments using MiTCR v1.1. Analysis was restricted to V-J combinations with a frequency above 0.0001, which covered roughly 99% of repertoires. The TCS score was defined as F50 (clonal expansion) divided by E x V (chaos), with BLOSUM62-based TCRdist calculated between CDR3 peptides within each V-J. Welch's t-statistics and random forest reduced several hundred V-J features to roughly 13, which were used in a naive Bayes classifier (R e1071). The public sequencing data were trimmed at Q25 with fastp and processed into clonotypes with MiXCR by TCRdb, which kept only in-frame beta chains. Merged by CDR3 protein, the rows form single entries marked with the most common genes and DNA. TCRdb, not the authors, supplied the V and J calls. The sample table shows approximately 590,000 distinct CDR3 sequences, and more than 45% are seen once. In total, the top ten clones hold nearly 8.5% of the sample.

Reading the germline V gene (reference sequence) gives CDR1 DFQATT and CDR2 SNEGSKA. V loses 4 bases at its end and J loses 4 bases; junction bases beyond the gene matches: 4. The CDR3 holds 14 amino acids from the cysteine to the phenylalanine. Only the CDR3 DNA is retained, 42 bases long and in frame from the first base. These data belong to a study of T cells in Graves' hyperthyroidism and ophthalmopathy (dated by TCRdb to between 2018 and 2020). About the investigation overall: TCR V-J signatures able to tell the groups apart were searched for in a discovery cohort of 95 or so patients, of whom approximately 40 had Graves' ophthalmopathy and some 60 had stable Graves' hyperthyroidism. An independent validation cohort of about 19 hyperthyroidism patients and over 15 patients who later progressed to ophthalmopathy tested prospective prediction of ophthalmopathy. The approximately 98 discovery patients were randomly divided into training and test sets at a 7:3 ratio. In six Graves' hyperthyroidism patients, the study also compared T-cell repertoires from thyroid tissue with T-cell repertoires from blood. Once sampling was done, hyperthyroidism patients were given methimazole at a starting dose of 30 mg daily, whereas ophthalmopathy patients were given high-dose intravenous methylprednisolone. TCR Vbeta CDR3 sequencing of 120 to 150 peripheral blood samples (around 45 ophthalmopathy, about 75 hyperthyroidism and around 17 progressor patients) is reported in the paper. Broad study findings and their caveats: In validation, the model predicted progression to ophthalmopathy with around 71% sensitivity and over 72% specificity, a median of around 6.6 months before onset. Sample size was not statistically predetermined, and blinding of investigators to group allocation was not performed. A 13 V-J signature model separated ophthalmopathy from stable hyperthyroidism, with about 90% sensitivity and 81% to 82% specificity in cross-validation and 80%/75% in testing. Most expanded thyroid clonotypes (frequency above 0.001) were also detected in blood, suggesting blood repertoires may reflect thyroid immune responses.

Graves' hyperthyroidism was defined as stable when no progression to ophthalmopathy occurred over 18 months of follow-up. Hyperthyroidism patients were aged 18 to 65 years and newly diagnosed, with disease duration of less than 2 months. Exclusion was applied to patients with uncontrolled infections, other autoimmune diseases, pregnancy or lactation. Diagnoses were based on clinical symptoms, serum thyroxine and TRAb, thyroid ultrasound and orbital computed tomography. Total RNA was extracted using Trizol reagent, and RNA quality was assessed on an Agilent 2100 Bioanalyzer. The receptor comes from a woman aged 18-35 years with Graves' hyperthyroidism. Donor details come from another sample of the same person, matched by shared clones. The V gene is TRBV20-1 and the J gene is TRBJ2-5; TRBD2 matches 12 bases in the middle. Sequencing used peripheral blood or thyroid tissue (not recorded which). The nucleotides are TGCAGTGCTACGACTAGCGGGAGAGGAGAGACCCAGTACTTC. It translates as CSATTSGRGETQYF.